Given below is one T cell receptor beta chain in context. The sample originates from a study of blood T cell repertoires in COVID-19. Study in general: PBMCs, B-cell-depleted T cells, or T cells were the source of the cDNA or gDNA that made up the material.

V was trimmed by 2 bases and J by 0 bases, leaving 5 bases between them. There are 14 residues in the CDR3. The germline gives CDR1 MNHNS, CDR2 SASEGT. Sequencing was performed with immunoSEQ multiplex PCR; in TCRdb, only in-frame clones are kept and a portion is missing. The sample has approximately 480,000 clones; about 91% are singletons. Seattle-derived patients entered the study during active infection and were followed longitudinally. Sequencing used peripheral blood. The chain uses TRBV6-1 and TRBJ1-5; D unresolved. The sequence was collected from a man younger than 35 with COVID-19, enrolled during active disease. CDR3 in DNA: TGTGCCAGCAGTGAAATATATAGCAATCAGCCCCAGCATTTT. It codes for CASSEIYSNQPQHF.